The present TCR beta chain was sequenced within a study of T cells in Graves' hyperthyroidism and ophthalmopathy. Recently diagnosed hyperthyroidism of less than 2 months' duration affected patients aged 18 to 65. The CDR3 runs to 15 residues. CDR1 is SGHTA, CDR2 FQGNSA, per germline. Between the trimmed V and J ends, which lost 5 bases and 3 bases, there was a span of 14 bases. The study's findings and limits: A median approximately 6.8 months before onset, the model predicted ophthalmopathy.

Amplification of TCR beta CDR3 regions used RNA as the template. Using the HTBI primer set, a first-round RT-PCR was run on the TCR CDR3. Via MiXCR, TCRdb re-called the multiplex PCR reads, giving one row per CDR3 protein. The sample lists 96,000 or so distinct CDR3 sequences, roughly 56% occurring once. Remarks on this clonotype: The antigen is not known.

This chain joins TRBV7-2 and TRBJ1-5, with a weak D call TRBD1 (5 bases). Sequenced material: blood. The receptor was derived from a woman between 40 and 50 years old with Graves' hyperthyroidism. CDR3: CASSAGGWNNQPQHF. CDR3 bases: TGTGCCAGCAGCGCCGGGGGGTGGAACAATCAGCCCCAGCATTTT.